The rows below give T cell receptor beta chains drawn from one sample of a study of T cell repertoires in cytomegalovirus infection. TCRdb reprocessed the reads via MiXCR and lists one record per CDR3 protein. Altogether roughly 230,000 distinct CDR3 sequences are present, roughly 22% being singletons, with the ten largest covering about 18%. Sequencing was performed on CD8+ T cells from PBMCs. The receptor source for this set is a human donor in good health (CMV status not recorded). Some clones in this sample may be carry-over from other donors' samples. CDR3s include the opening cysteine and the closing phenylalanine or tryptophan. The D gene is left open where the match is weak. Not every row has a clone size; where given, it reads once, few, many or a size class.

DNA: TGTGCCAACAGTTTACAGCGAAACCTAAACAATGAGCAGTTCTTC
CDR3: CANSLQRNLNNEQFF
J: TRBJ2-1
D: NA
V: TRBV28
size: NA

DNA: TGCGCCAGCAGCCAAGAAGCGGGGGCCACAGATACGCAGTATTTT
CDR3: CASSQEAGATDTQYF
J: TRBJ2-3
D: TRBD2
V: TRBV4-1
size: many

DNA: TGTGCCAGCAGGGCGGGACAGACGAACTATGGCTACACCTTC
CDR3: CASRAGQTNYGYTF
J: TRBJ1-2
D: TRBD1
V: TRBV2
size: NA

DNA: TGCAGCGTTGAAGGGCTACTAGCGGGGGGGCCAGGCGAGCAGTACTTC
CDR3: CSVEGLLAGGPGEQYF
J: TRBJ2-7
D: TRBD2
V: TRBV29-1
size: few

DNA: TGTGCCAGCAGCATCGGGACAGGGCGGCAAGAGACCCAGTACTTC
CDR3: CASSIGTGRQETQYF
J: TRBJ2-5
D: TRBD1
V: TRBV7-8
size: many

DNA: TGTGCCAGCAGTGATGGGCTAGCGGGGGCCTGGAACACCGGGGAGCTGTTTTTT
CDR3: CASSDGLAGAWNTGELFF
J: TRBJ2-2
D: TRBD2
V: TRBV2
size: NA

DNA: TGTGCCAGCTCACCACTGATTGACAGGAGAGCCTACGAGCAGTACTTC
CDR3: CASSPLIDRRAYEQYF
J: TRBJ2-7
D: NA
V: TRBV18
size: few

DNA: TGTGCCAGCAGCCCCGGCCTACGAACCTACGAGCAGTACTTC
CDR3: CASSPGLRTYEQYF
J: TRBJ2-7
D: NA
V: TRBV6-5
size: many

DNA: TGTGCCAGCAGCAACGCCAGGGACAATGAGCAGTTCTTC
CDR3: CASSNARDNEQFF
J: TRBJ2-1
D: NA
V: TRBV6-2/TRBV6-3
size: many

DNA: TGTGCCAGCAGCCTACTAGCGGGGGGCAATACGCAGTATTTT
CDR3: CASSLLAGGNTQYF
J: TRBJ2-3
D: TRBD2
V: TRBV11-2
size: NA

DNA: TGTGCCAGCAGCCATATCCGGACAAGCAACTACGAGCAGTACTTC
CDR3: CASSHIRTSNYEQYF
J: TRBJ2-7
D: NA
V: TRBV5-6
size: once

DNA: TGTGCCAGCAGTCTCGATGGGGACAGGGGGAAGTTCTTC
CDR3: CASSLDGDRGKFF
J: TRBJ2-1
D: TRBD1
V: TRBV28
size: many

DNA: TGTGCCAGCAGCGAAGGACTAGCGGGGGCCTGGGATACGCAGTATTTT
CDR3: CASSEGLAGAWDTQYF
J: TRBJ2-3
D: TRBD2
V: TRBV9
size: NA

DNA: TGCAGTGCTAGAGACTCAAGGGCCGAGCAGTACTTC
CDR3: CSARDSRAEQYF
J: TRBJ2-7
D: NA
V: TRBV20-1
size: NA

DNA: TGTGCCAGCAGTTCAGGGGTTCTGGGCAATCAGCCCCAGCATTTT
CDR3: CASSSGVLGNQPQHF
J: TRBJ1-5
D: NA
V: TRBV12-3/TRBV12-4
size: NA

DNA: TGTGCCAGCGAGCTCAATGAGCAGTTCTTC
CDR3: CASELNEQFF
J: TRBJ2-1
D: NA
V: TRBV2
size: few

DNA: TGTGCCAGCAGTGAAGATACGGGGGGGGTTAATGAGCAGTTCTTC
CDR3: CASSEDTGGVNEQFF
J: TRBJ2-1
D: TRBD2
V: TRBV6-1
size: NA

DNA: TGTGCCGAAGGCCCAGGGGGCTTTACCGGGGAGCTGTTTTTT
CDR3: CAEGPGGFTGELFF
J: TRBJ2-2
D: TRBD1
V: TRBV12-3/TRBV12-4
size: many

DNA: TGTGCCAGCAGTGAAGCGAAATCTCCTAGCACAGATACGCAGTATTTT
CDR3: CASSEAKSPSTDTQYF
J: TRBJ2-3
D: NA
V: TRBV2
size: many

DNA: TGTGCCACCAGCAGAGATACCGGAATCTACGAGCAGTACTTC
CDR3: CATSRDTGIYEQYF
J: TRBJ2-7
D: NA
V: TRBV15
size: few

DNA: TGTGCCAGCAGCTCGGGACTAGCGGACCCACGGCGAGAGACCCAGTACTTC
CDR3: CASSSGLADPRRETQYF
J: TRBJ2-5
D: TRBD2
V: TRBV7-9
size: NA

DNA: TGTGCCAGTAGTTTGAGTTGGGGCTCCTACGAGCAGTACTTC
CDR3: CASSLSWGSYEQYF
J: TRBJ2-7
D: NA
V: TRBV19
size: NA

DNA: TGTGCCAGCAAGGGACAGTTACAAGAGACCCAGTACTTC
CDR3: CASKGQLQETQYF
J: TRBJ2-5
D: TRBD1
V: TRBV7-6
size: few

DNA: TGTGCCAGCAGTTTATTTAGCAATCAGCCCCAGCATTTT
CDR3: CASSLFSNQPQHF
J: TRBJ1-5
D: NA
V: TRBV12-3/TRBV12-4
size: many

DNA: TGTGCCAGCTCACTGGGACAGGGGACTGGAAACACCATATATTTT
CDR3: CASSLGQGTGNTIYF
J: TRBJ1-3
D: TRBD1
V: TRBV18
size: NA

DNA: TGCAGCGCCCTGGGGACAGGGGAGAACTATGGCTACACCTTC
CDR3: CSALGTGENYGYTF
J: TRBJ1-2
D: TRBD1
V: TRBV29-1
size: NA

DNA: TGTGCCAGCAGTTCGCCGATACTGGGCCGAGCCCCGAACACTGAAGCTTTCTTT
CDR3: CASSSPILGRAPNTEAFF
J: TRBJ1-1
D: NA
V: TRBV28
size: many

DNA: TGTGCCAGCGGTTCCGACAGGGCCAGCTCCTACGAGCAGTACTTC
CDR3: CASGSDRASSYEQYF
J: TRBJ2-7
D: TRBD1
V: TRBV28
size: once

DNA: TGTGCCAGCAGCTTAGCGGGACAGGGCAACTATGGCTACACCTTC
CDR3: CASSLAGQGNYGYTF
J: TRBJ1-2
D: TRBD1
V: TRBV7-2
size: NA

DNA: TGTGCCAGCAGGGGCACCATCCGGGACAGGGATGAGACCCAGTACTTC
CDR3: CASRGTIRDRDETQYF
J: TRBJ2-5
D: TRBD1
V: TRBV6-1
size: NA

DNA: TGTGCCAGCAGCAGAGATAATGAAAAACTGTTTTTT
CDR3: CASSRDNEKLFF
J: TRBJ1-4
D: NA
V: TRBV5-6
size: many

DNA: TGTGCCAGCAGCTTATGGAAAAACCAAGAGACGCAGTACTTC
CDR3: CASSLWKNQETQYF
J: TRBJ2-5
D: NA
V: TRBV7-2
size: NA

DNA: TGTGCCAGCAGTGAAGGGGCAGGATACGAAAAACTGTTTTTT
CDR3: CASSEGAGYEKLFF
J: TRBJ1-4
D: NA
V: TRBV25-1
size: many

DNA: TGCGCCAGCAGCTTGATGGGGGTGGCGAACACTGAAGCTTTCTTT
CDR3: CASSLMGVANTEAFF
J: TRBJ1-1
D: NA
V: TRBV5-1
size: few

DNA: TGTGCCGGCAGTTACTTCCAGGGGGCGTATGGCTACACCTTC
CDR3: CAGSYFQGAYGYTF
J: TRBJ1-2
D: TRBD1
V: TRBV6-6
size: NA

DNA: TGTGCCAGCACCGAAGGACAGGGCTATGGCTACACCTTC
CDR3: CASTEGQGYGYTF
J: TRBJ1-2
D: TRBD1
V: TRBV2
size: NA

DNA: TGTGCTAGTGGTTTGGTACAACGGGATACGCAGTATTTT
CDR3: CASGLVQRDTQYF
J: TRBJ2-3
D: NA
V: TRBV12-5
size: NA

DNA: TGTGCCAGCGCTACTGGGACTAGCGGGGCCAAAGAGACCCAGTACTTC
CDR3: CASATGTSGAKETQYF
J: TRBJ2-5
D: TRBD2
V: TRBV25-1
size: NA

DNA: TGTGCCAGCAGTGAAGCTCCAGGCTCCTACGAGCAGTACTTC
CDR3: CASSEAPGSYEQYF
J: TRBJ2-7
D: NA
V: TRBV2
size: few

DNA: TGTGCCAGCAGCTTAGGAGGGGCGCCCCCCTACAATGAGCAGTTCTTC
CDR3: CASSLGGAPPYNEQFF
J: TRBJ2-1
D: NA
V: TRBV11-2
size: NA

DNA: TGCGCCAGCAGCCAAGAGGGGCCCGTGACAGGGGGGTACGAGCAGTACTTC
CDR3: CASSQEGPVTGGYEQYF
J: TRBJ2-7
D: TRBD1
V: TRBV4-1
size: few

DNA: TGTGCCAGCAGCGCCGGTCGGGACAGCAAAAACATTCAGTACTTC
CDR3: CASSAGRDSKNIQYF
J: TRBJ2-4
D: TRBD1
V: TRBV5-8
size: many

DNA: TGTGCCAGCAGTGGATCGGAGCGGGGGATGAACGAGCACTTC
CDR3: CASSGSERGMNEHF
J: TRBJ2-7
D: TRBD2
V: TRBV27
size: NA

DNA: TGTGCCAGCAGTTTTGGGCCTTTCTTGGGTCAGCCCCAGCATTTT
CDR3: CASSFGPFLGQPQHF
J: TRBJ1-5
D: NA
V: TRBV28
size: many

DNA: TGCAGCGTCCCGGCCCTCCAGAGTGGGGCTGAAGCTTTCTTT
CDR3: CSVPALQSGAEAFF
J: TRBJ1-1
D: NA
V: TRBV29-1
size: few

DNA: TGCAGCGTTGAAGAGGCGGGGGCGGCCAAAAACATTCAGTACTTC
CDR3: CSVEEAGAAKNIQYF
J: TRBJ2-4
D: NA
V: TRBV29-1
size: NA

DNA: TGCAGTGCGAGTAGTAGCGGGGGGCCAGGGCCTCGCGCGGATACGCAGTATTTT
CDR3: CSASSSGGPGPRADTQYF
J: TRBJ2-3
D: TRBD2
V: TRBV20-1
size: NA

DNA: TGTGCCAGCAGTGAGAGCGGGGGGGGAGAGACCCAGTACTTC
CDR3: CASSESGGGETQYF
J: TRBJ2-5
D: TRBD2
V: TRBV2
size: NA

DNA: TGTGCCACGAACCATCTGGGGGAGTGGACAGATACGCAGTATTTT
CDR3: CATNHLGEWTDTQYF
J: TRBJ2-3
D: NA
V: TRBV15
size: many

DNA: TGTGCCACCAGCACGGAAATTTTGAACACTGAAGCTTTCTTT
CDR3: CATSTEILNTEAFF
J: TRBJ1-1
D: NA
V: TRBV15
size: NA

DNA: TGTGCCAGCAGGGCGGGGGGCGGAGAGACCCAGTACTTC
CDR3: CASRAGGGETQYF
J: TRBJ2-5
D: TRBD2
V: TRBV2
size: once

DNA: TGCGCCAGCAGCCAAGAGGGGCCATACGAGCAGTACTTC
CDR3: CASSQEGPYEQYF
J: TRBJ2-7
D: NA
V: TRBV4-1
size: few

DNA: TGTGCCAGCAGTGGGGACGGCGCGAACACCGGGGAGCTGTTTTTT
CDR3: CASSGDGANTGELFF
J: TRBJ2-2
D: NA
V: TRBV12-3/TRBV12-4
size: NA